This TCR beta chain appears in the sequencing data of a study of shared clonotypes between healthy human individuals. Turning to the study itself: Donors had three CD4 naive, three CD4 memory, two CD8 naive and one CD8 memory plate apiece.

Researchers divided each subset's genomic DNA evenly across several immunoSEQ plates. Original analysis: With immunoSEQ giving junction-only sequences and no quality scores, filtering differed. The table came from immunoSEQ multiplex PCR; TCRdb's copy has only in-frame clones and leaves some out. V and J calls and clone size are as listed in that table; D and trimming were resolved from the DNA. Among over a million clones listed, approximately 80% were seen once. With regard to this clone: Its antigen is not identified.

Trimming pared 3 bases from V and 1 base from J, leaving 16 bases between. The CDR3 consists of 16 residues. Germline V gives CDR1 SGHRS, CDR2 YFSETQ. Points from the study as a whole: Few donors restricted represented genetic and exposure-history diversity.

The sequenced sample was memory CD4+ T cells from PBMCs. Subset denoted: CD45RA-negative fraction. V usage is TRBV5-1 and J usage is TRBJ1-1; D is possibly TRBD1 (5 bases). This receptor was identified in a man aged 18-30 years in good health. Some clones in this sample may be carry-over from other donors' samples. Here the CDR3 reads CASSSLTHGGNTEAFF. Written as DNA, the CDR3 is TGCGCCAGCAGCTCGTTAACTCATGGGGGGAACACTGAAGCTTTCTTT.